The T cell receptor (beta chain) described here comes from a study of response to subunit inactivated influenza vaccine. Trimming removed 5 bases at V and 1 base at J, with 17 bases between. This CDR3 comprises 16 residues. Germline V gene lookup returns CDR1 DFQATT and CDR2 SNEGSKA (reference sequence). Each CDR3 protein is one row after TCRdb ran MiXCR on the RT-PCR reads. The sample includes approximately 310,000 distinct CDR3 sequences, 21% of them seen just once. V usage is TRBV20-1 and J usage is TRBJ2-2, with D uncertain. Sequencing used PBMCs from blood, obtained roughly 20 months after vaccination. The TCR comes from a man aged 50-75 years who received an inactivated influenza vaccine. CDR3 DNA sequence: TGCAGTGCTGTCCCCGGCGGCGGCTTGAACACCGGGGAGCTGTTTTTT. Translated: CSAVPGGGLNTGELFF.